This passage covers 25 T cell receptor beta chains from one sample sequenced in a study of T cell changes during pregnancy in multiple sclerosis (dated by TCRdb to between 2017 and 2020). Receptors were amplified or captured by the immunoSEQ multiplex PCR assay. In its TCRdb copy, this immuneACCESS table keeps in-frame sequences only and misses some clones. Where compared with another copy, unresolved V genes explain less than half of these, and the others have no known cause. The sample contains 60,000 to 75,000 clones, roughly 93% of them found a single time. The top ten constitute roughly 1.3% of the sample. Sample: peripheral blood, taken in the third trimester of pregnancy. Every receptor here comes from a female donor with multiple sclerosis, enrolled in a pregnancy study.

The chain combines TRBV6-5 with TRBJ1-1; the D gene is possibly TRBD1 (5 bases). This CDR3 is 13 amino acids long. Between the trimmed V and J ends, which lost 0 bases and 7 bases, there was a span of 9 bases. Germline CDR1 and CDR2: MNHEY and SVGAGI. DNA of the CDR3: TGTGCCAGCAGTTACTCCGGGACTGTTGAAGCTTTCTTT. This translates into CASSYSGTVEAFF.

This chain joins TRBV30 and TRBJ1-2, with 10 bases lining up with TRBD1. CDR3 size: 11 residues. The germline gives CDR1 GTSNPN, CDR2 SVGIG (reference sequence). The CDR3 region has the DNA TGTGCACGGGACAGGGGCTATGGCTACACCTTC. This sequence encodes CARDRGYGYTF.

The J gene is TRBJ1-2, the V gene TRBV5-6; 9 bases align to TRBD1. J lost 8 bases, V lost 5 bases, and 4 bases had no gene match. The CDR3 consists of 12 residues. The germline CDR1 and CDR2 sequences are SGHDT and YYEEEE. The CDR3 region has the DNA TGTGCCAGCAGATGGGACAGGGCGGGCTACACCTTC. This translates into CASRWDRAGYTF.

The chain combines TRBV2 with TRBJ1-3; the match to TRBD1 covers 9 bases. Losses at the gene ends were 5 bases for V and 2 bases for J; bases not matched to a gene: 4. Germline V gene lookup returns CDR1 SNHLY and CDR2 FYNNEI. The CDR3 totals 15 residues. The CDR3 region has the DNA TGTGCCAGCAGTTCTAGGGACAGGGCTGGAAACACCATATATTTT. Protein product: CASSSRDRAGNTIYF.

V and J are TRBV2 and TRBJ1-1, with TRBD1 matching over 8 bases. The CDR3 contains 16 residues. CDR1 and CDR2 (germline): SNHLY, FYNNEI. Unmatched junction bases numbered 20, after V lost 11 bases and J lost 6 bases. The CDR3, as DNA: TGTGCCGGACAATCGGGACAGGTGACCTTTCGGGCTGAAGCTTTCTTT. Protein: CAGQSGQVTFRAEAFF.

The chain is built from TRBV30 and TRBJ1-3; D call uncertain. Per the germline V gene, CDR1 is GTSNPN and CDR2 is SVGIG (reference sequence). V lost 5 bases and J lost 0, with 8 bases in between. The CDR3 runs to 13 residues. Here the CDR3 DNA reads TGTGCCTGGGCGTCGCTCTCTGGAAACACCATATATTTT. Translating it yields CAWASLSGNTIYF.

The chain recombines TRBV10-2 with TRBJ2-7, with a tentative D call TRBD2 (6 bases). Trimming stripped 6 bases from V and 2 bases from J, with 23 bases between. The CDR3 has 17 amino acids. CDR1 is WSHSY and CDR2 is SAAADI in the germline V gene. The CDR3 region has the DNA TGCGCCAGCAGGACCCCAACGGGACTTGGGGCCACCTACGAGCAGTACTTC. It specifies CASRTPTGLGATYEQYF.

The chain recombines TRBV29-1 with TRBJ2-5; 8 positions match TRBD2. V gave up 4 bases and J gave up 5 bases; unmatched junction bases: 6. This CDR3 contains 13 residues. Per germline, CDR1 SQVTM and CDR2 ANQGSEA. CDR3 DNA sequence: TGCAGCGTTGTTAGCGGGGCCCCGGAGACCCAGTACTTC. Its translation is CSVVSGAPETQYF. The full variable domain, its missing parts supplied by reference TRBV29-1 and TRBJ2-5, is SAVISQKPSRDICQRGTSLTIQCQVDSQVTMMFWYRQQPGQSLTLIATANQGSEATYESGFVIDKFPISRPNLTFSTLTVSNMSPEDSSIYLCSVVSGAPETQYFGPGTRLLVL.

The CDR3 sequence is CASSLVGQNLLGYTF. CDR3 DNA: TGTGCCAGCAGCTTAGTGGGACAGAACCTCTTGGGCTACACCTTC. The V and J genes are TRBV7-2 and TRBJ1-2; the match to TRBD1 covers 7 bases. Per germline, CDR1 SGHTA and CDR2 FQGNSA. The CDR3 sequence is 15 residues long. After removal of 1 base from V and 8 bases from J, the junction contained 10 bases not matched to a gene. Full variable domain (outside the CDR3, taken from reference TRBV7-2 and TRBJ1-2): GAGVSQSPSNKVTEKGKDVELRCDPISGHTALYWYRQSLGQGLEFLIYFQGNSAPDKSGLPSDRFSAERTGGSVSTLTIQRTQQEDSAVYLCASSLVGQNLLGYTFGSGTRLTVV.

The V gene is TRBV5-6, the J gene TRBJ2-1, with 12 bases matching TRBD2. The V gene end was trimmed by 5 bases and the J gene end by 10 bases; junction bases not matched to a gene: 10. Germline CDR1 is SGHDT and CDR2 is YYEEEE. The CDR3 extends over 15 amino acids. Here the CDR3 DNA reads TGTGCCAGCAGTCTCGTGGGACTAGCGGGTCGGGAGCAGTTCTTC. The encoded protein is CASSLVGLAGREQFF.

The genes are TRBV4-1 and TRBJ2-7; weak D call: TRBD1 (5 bases). CDR3 size: 12 residues. The germline V gene has CDR1 MGHRA and CDR2 YSYEKL. Trimming shortened V by 4 bases and J by 6 bases, and 10 bases separated the two germline ends. The chain's CDR3 is CASSRDRGEQYF. The CDR3 nucleotides read TGCGCCAGCAGCCGAGACAGAGGCGAGCAGTACTTC.

This chain uses TRBV6-1 with TRBJ1-6; D is ambiguous. The CDR3 length is 13 residues. Deletions cut 4 bases from V and 5 bases from J, with 6 bases between. Per the germline V gene, CDR1 is MNHNS and CDR2 is SASEGT. The CDR3 spells CASSVYNNSPLHF. CDR3 bases: TGTGCCAGCAGTGTTTATAATAATTCACCCCTCCACTTT.

This chain uses TRBV2 with TRBJ1-1; the D is unclear. V was cut by 3 bases and J by 10 bases, with 12 bases left in between. Germline values: CDR1 SNHLY, CDR2 FYNNEI. This CDR3 region has 12 residues. This chain's CDR3 is CASSETQRVAFF. The CDR3 nucleotides read TGTGCCAGCAGTGAGACTCAGAGGGTAGCTTTCTTT. Using reference TRBV2 and TRBJ1-1 for the parts outside the CDR3, the full variable domain is EPEVTQTPSHQVTQMGQEVILRCVPISNHLYFYWYRQILGQKVEFLVSFYNNEISEKSEIFDDQFSVERPDGSNFTLKIRSTKLEDSAMYFCASSETQRVAFFGQGTRLTVV.

J is TRBJ1-5 and V is TRBV2; 8 nucleotides agree with TRBD1. CDR3 size: 17 residues. Germline V gene lookup returns CDR1 SNHLY and CDR2 FYNNEI. The V gene end was trimmed by 5 bases and the J gene end by 0 bases; junction bases not matched to a gene: 9. CDR3 in DNA: TGTGCCAGCAGTCCGGACAGGGCTACTTATAGCAATCAGCCCCAGCATTTT. Its translation is CASSPDRATYSNQPQHF.

V is TRBV2 and J is TRBJ1-4; TRBD1 might be the D (5 bases). The germline V gene has CDR1 SNHLY and CDR2 FYNNEI. The CDR3 length is 14 residues. The germline V and J ends were trimmed by 6 bases and 8 bases, with 16 bases remaining between them. For the CDR3, the DNA is TGTGCCAGCAGCTCTCAGGGAGGGGCCGAAAAACTGTTTTTT. Its protein product is CASSSQGGAEKLFF. The variable domain in full, with the rest retrieved from reference TRBV2 and TRBJ1-4, is EPEVTQTPSHQVTQMGQEVILRCVPISNHLYFYWYRQILGQKVEFLVSFYNNEISEKSEIFDDQFSVERPDGSNFTLKIRSTKLEDSAMYFCASSSQGGAEKLFFGSGTQLSVL.

The chain uses TRBV18 and TRBJ1-2, with 8 bases matching TRBD1. J lost 4 bases, V lost 3 bases, and 7 bases had no gene match. Germline assignment: CDR1 KGHSH and CDR2 LQKENI. The CDR3 runs to 15 residues. Here the CDR3 DNA reads TGTGCCAGCTCACCTCAGGGGGCGCGTGGCTATGGCTACACCTTC. Amino acid sequence: CASSPQGARGYGYTF.

This chain connects TRBV5-1 to TRBJ2-7; 10 bases match TRBD1. CDR1 and CDR2 (germline): SGHRS, YFSETQ. The V gene end was trimmed by 5 bases and the J gene end by 5 bases; junction bases not matched to a gene: 1. The CDR3 runs to 12 residues. As DNA, the CDR3 is TGCGCCAGCAGGACAGGGGGCAACGAGCAGTACTTC. It codes for CASRTGGNEQYF.

This chain uses TRBV6-1 with TRBJ1-5; 8 bases are a match to TRBD1. The CDR3 has 14 amino acids. V lost 5 bases, J lost 6 bases, and 6 bases stayed unmatched. CDR1 MNHNS and CDR2 SASEGT come from the germline V gene. CDR3 nucleotides: TGTGCCAGCAGTTCAACAGGGGGGGGTCAGCCCCAGCATTTT. Amino acid sequence: CASSSTGGGQPQHF.

The V gene is TRBV2, the J gene TRBJ2-2; 7 bases are shared with TRBD1. Trimming at V came to 8 bases and at J to 5 bases, leaving 11 bases not matched to a gene. The CDR3 sequence is 15 residues long. CDR1 and CDR2 from the germline V gene are SNHLY and FYNNEI. CDR3 coding DNA: TGTGCCAGCCGATATAGGGGGCAGGGGACCGGGGAGCTGTTTTTT. It yields the protein CASRYRGQGTGELFF.

The V call is TRBV5-1, the J call TRBJ2-1, with TRBD2 as a possible D gene (5 bases). Germline V lookup: CDR1 SGHRS, CDR2 YFSETQ. CDR3 length: 14 residues. Deletions cut 6 bases from V and 5 bases from J, with 15 bases between. In nucleotides, the CDR3 is TGCGCCAGCAAACCGGACGGGGAAAACAATGAGCAGTTCTTC. Protein sequence: CASKPDGENNEQFF.

This sequence joins TRBV5-1 and TRBJ1-6; TRBD1 might be the D (5 bases). The CDR3 totals 14 residues. V was trimmed by 3 bases and J by 10 bases, leaving 14 bases between them. Germline V gene data show CDR1 as SGHRS and CDR2 as YFSETQ. CDR3 sequence (DNA): TGCGCCAGCAGCTGGGAGGGGAGAGGATCACCCCTCCACTTT. Translating gives CASSWEGRGSPLHF.

The chain carries TRBV7-2 and TRBJ2-5; TRBD2 aligns across 7 bases. The V gene end was trimmed by 3 bases and the J gene end by 5 bases; junction bases not matched to a gene: 9. CDR1 and CDR2 from the germline V gene are SGHTA and FQGNSA. CDR3 length: 15 amino acids. The CDR3 region is CASSLGGIFLETQYF. CDR3 coding DNA: TGTGCCAGCAGCTTGGGAGGGATTTTTTTGGAGACCCAGTACTTC.

The V gene is TRBV7-9, the J gene TRBJ2-2; the D gene is possibly TRBD2 (6 bases). The CDR3 covers 13 residues. In germline, CDR1 is SEHNR, CDR2 FQNEAQ (reference sequence). Trimming shortened V by 10 bases and J by 1 base, and 10 bases separated the two germline ends. This CDR3 is CATTRGNTGELFF. In nucleotides, the CDR3 is TGTGCCACAACGCGGGGGAACACCGGGGAGCTGTTTTTT.

With regard to this clone: Additional DNA sequences in this sample encode the identical CDR3. CDR3 residues: CASSEWEDQPQHF. The CDR3 DNA reads TGTGCCAGCAGTGAGTGGGAGGATCAGCCCCAGCATTTT. The V call is TRBV6-1, the J call TRBJ1-5; D is ambiguous. This CDR3 is built from 13 residues. Trimming took 3 bases from V and 5 from J, leaving 8 bases between them. Germline CDR1 MNHNS, CDR2 SASEGT.

V and J are TRBV27 and TRBJ2-7, with D possibly matching TRBD2 (7 bases). V shed 3 bases and J shed 5 bases, with 11 bases lying between them. This CDR3 region has 13 residues. Germline V gene sequence: CDR1 MNHEY, CDR2 SMNVEV (reference sequence). The CDR3 loop is CASSLGGQNEQYF. The DNA for the CDR3 is TGTGCCAGCAGTTTGGGGGGGCAGAACGAGCAGTACTTC.